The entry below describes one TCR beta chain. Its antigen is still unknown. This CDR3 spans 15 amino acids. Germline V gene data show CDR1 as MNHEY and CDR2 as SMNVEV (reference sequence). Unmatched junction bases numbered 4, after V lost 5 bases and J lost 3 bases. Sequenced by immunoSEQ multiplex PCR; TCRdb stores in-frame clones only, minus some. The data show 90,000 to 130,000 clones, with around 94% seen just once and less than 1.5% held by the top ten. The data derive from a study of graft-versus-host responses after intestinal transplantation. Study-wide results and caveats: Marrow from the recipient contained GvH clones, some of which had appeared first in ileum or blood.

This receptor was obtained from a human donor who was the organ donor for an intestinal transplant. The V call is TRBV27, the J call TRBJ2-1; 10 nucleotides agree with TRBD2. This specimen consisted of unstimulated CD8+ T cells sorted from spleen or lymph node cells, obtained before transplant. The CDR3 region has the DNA TGTGCCAGCAGTGTAGCGGGAGGACTCTACAATGAGCAGTTCTTC. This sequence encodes CASSVAGGLYNEQFF.